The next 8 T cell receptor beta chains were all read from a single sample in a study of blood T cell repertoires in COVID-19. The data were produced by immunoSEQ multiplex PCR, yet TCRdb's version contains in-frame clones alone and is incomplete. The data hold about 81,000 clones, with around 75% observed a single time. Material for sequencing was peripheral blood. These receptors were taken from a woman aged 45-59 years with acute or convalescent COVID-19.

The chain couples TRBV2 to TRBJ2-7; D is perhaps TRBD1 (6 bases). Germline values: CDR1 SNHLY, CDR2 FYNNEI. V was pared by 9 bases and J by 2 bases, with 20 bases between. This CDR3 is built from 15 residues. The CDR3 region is CARRAHTGKTYEQYF. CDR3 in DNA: TGTGCCAGAAGGGCACATACAGGGAAAACCTACGAGCAGTACTTC.

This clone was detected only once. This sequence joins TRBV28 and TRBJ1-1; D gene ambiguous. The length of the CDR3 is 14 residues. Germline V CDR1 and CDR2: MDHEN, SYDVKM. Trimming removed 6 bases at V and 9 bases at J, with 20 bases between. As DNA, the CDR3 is TGTGCCAGCAGCCACACCGGCGGCCAGCCACAAGCTTTCTTT. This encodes CASSHTGGQPQAFF.

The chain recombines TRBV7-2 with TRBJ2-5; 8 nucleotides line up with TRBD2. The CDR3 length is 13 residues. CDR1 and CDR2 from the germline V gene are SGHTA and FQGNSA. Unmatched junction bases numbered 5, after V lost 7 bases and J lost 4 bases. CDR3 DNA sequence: TGTGCCAGCAACGGGGGGGGCATAGAGACCCAGTACTTC. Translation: CASNGGGIETQYF. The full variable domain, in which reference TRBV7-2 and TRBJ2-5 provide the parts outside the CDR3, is GAGVSQSPSNKVTEKGKDVELRCDPISGHTALYWYRQSLGQGLEFLIYFQGNSAPDKSGLPSDRFSAERTGGSVSTLTIQRTQQEDSAVYLCASNGGGIETQYFGPGTRLLVL.

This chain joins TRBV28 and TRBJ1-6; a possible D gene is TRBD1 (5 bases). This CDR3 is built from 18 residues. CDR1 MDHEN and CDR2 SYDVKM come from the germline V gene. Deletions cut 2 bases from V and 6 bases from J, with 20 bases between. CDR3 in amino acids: CASSLGRGLPGGNSPLHF. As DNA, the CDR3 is TGTGCCAGCAGTTTAGGAAGGGGACTTCCCGGGGGTAATTCACCCCTCCACTTT.

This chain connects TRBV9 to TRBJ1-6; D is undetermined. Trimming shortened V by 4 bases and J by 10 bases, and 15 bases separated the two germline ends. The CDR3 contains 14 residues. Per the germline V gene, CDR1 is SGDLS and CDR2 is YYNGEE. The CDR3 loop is CASSLLVGESPLHF. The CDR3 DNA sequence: TGTGCCAGCAGCCTACTAGTCGGGGAGTCACCCCTCCACTTT.

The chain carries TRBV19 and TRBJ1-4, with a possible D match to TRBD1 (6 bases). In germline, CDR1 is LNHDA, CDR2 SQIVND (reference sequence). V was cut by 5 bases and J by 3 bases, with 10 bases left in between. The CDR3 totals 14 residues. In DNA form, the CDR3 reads TGTGCCAGTAGTTACAGGGAGTCTAATGAAAAACTGTTTTTT. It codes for CASSYRESNEKLFF.

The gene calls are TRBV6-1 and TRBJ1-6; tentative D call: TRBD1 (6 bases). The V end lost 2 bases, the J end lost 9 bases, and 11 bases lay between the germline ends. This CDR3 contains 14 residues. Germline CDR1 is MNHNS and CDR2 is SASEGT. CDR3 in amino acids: CASSESTGGSPLHF. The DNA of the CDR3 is TGTGCCAGCAGTGAATCGACAGGAGGTTCACCCCTCCACTTT.

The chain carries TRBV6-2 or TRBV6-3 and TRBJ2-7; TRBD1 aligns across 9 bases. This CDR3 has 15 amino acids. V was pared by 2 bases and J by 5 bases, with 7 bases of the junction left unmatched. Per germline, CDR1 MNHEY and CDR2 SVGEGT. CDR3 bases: TGTGCCAGCAGTTACATGGGGACAGGGCCCCACGAGCAGTACTTC. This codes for CASSYMGTGPHEQYF.